This paragraph covers one TCR beta chain sequence. In the original analysis: Amplification of reference gene primers was used by the study to estimate nucleated cell counts. Measured with immunoSEQ multiplex PCR; TCRdb has only the in-frame clones, and not every one. That table is the source of V, J and clone size, and D and trimming were worked out from the DNA. The table lists about 270,000 clones, about 82% of them singletons. The data originate from a study of blood T cell repertoires in COVID-19. On the study more broadly: Researchers got acute and convalescent COVID-19 samples from the United States, Italy and Spain. Sources were T cells, B-cell-depleted T cells, or PBMCs; the material itself was cDNA or gDNA.

Germline lookup yields CDR1 SSHAT and CDR2 FNYEAQ (reference sequence). The CDR3 runs 15 residues. Trimming took 5 bases from V and 4 from J; bases not matched to a gene: 6. The source is a woman aged 45 to 65 with active or convalescent COVID-19. The genes are TRBV7-7 and TRBJ2-2; TRBD2 agrees at 8 bases. Sequencing was done on a sample of peripheral blood. CDR3 sequence: CASSPTSGSTGELFF. The CDR3 nucleotides read TGTGCCAGCAGCCCAACTAGCGGTTCCACCGGGGAGCTGTTTTTT.